This is a list of T cell receptor beta chains from one sample in a study of coeliac disease. Generated by immunoSEQ multiplex PCR, the TCRdb table keeps only in-frame clones and is missing some. The sample carries under 1,500 clones, approximately 86% recorded once. Sequences were obtained from lymphocytes from the gut lamina propria. The receptors shown here come from a woman under 30 with active celiac disease. The CDR3 runs from the conserved cysteine through the conserved F or W. Fields, in order: V gene, D gene, J gene, clone size, CDR3 protein, CDR3 DNA. A D gene is named only where the DNA matches it firmly. Where a row states a size, it is once, few, many or the class of an expanded clone; other rows omit it.

v_call: TRBV5-5
d_call: NA
j_call: TRBJ2-4
clone_size: once
cdr3_aa: CASSVAVTQGLEGIQYF
cdr3_nt: TGTGCCAGCAGCGTTGCGGTAACGCAAGGGTTGGAGGGCATTCAGTACTTC

v_call: TRBV5-1
d_call: NA
j_call: TRBJ2-7
clone_size: NA
cdr3_aa: CASATGLWSYEQYF
cdr3_nt: TGCGCCAGCGCCACGGGACTTTGGTCCTACGAGCAGTACTTC

v_call: TRBV5-6
d_call: TRBD1
j_call: TRBJ2-7
clone_size: NA
cdr3_aa: CASSRTTGGLYISYEQYF
cdr3_nt: TGTGCCAGCAGCCGGACTACAGGGGGGCTTTACATCTCCTACGAGCAGTACTTC

v_call: TRBV5-1
d_call: TRBD1
j_call: TRBJ1-2
clone_size: NA
cdr3_aa: CASSLNRGKFDGYTF
cdr3_nt: TGCGCCAGCAGCTTGAACAGGGGGAAGTTCGATGGCTACACCTTC

v_call: TRBV19
d_call: TRBD1
j_call: TRBJ1-5
clone_size: NA
cdr3_aa: CASSADRNQPQHF
cdr3_nt: TGTGCCAGTAGTGCGGACAGGAATCAGCCCCAGCATTTT

v_call: TRBV7-3
d_call: NA
j_call: TRBJ1-2
clone_size: few
cdr3_aa: CASSLAGGANYGYTF
cdr3_nt: TGTGCCAGCAGCTTAGCGGGGGGGGCTAACTATGGCTACACCTTC

v_call: TRBV30
d_call: NA
j_call: TRBJ1-4
clone_size: NA
cdr3_aa: CAWGTSTNEKLFF
cdr3_nt: TGTGCCTGGGGGACATCAACTAATGAAAAACTGTTTTTT

v_call: TRBV7-9
d_call: NA
j_call: TRBJ2-2
clone_size: NA
cdr3_aa: CASRVNSANTGELFF
cdr3_nt: TGTGCCAGCAGAGTAAATAGCGCGAACACCGGGGAGCTGTTTTTT

v_call: TRBV18
d_call: NA
j_call: TRBJ2-2
clone_size: NA
cdr3_aa: CASSKKRVVLSGELFF
cdr3_nt: TGTGCCAGCTCCAAGAAGCGGGTAGTCTTAAGCGGGGAGCTGTTTTTT

v_call: TRBV4-3
d_call: NA
j_call: TRBJ2-3
clone_size: NA
cdr3_aa: CASSQDVRGRTDTQYF
cdr3_nt: TGCGCCAGCAGCCAAGATGTGCGGGGGCGCACAGATACGCAGTATTTT

v_call: TRBV6-6
d_call: NA
j_call: TRBJ1-1
clone_size: NA
cdr3_aa: CASSYSSQGNTEAFF
cdr3_nt: TGTGCCAGCAGTTACTCCTCACAGGGGAACACTGAAGCTTTCTTT

v_call: TRBV28
d_call: NA
j_call: TRBJ1-1
clone_size: NA
cdr3_aa: CASSLRRVDTEAFF
cdr3_nt: TGTGCCAGCAGTTTAAGGCGGGTGGACACTGAAGCTTTCTTT

v_call: TRBV18
d_call: TRBD1
j_call: TRBJ1-4
clone_size: NA
cdr3_aa: CASSPGQNNEKLFF
cdr3_nt: TGTGCCAGCTCGCCGGGACAGAATAATGAAAAACTGTTTTTT

v_call: TRBV4-1
d_call: TRBD2
j_call: TRBJ2-3
clone_size: NA
cdr3_aa: CASSQASGRGDTQYF
cdr3_nt: TGCGCCAGCAGCCAAGCCAGCGGGAGGGGAGATACGCAGTATTTT

v_call: TRBV4-1
d_call: TRBD2
j_call: TRBJ2-3
clone_size: NA
cdr3_aa: CASSQASGGHTDTQYF
cdr3_nt: TGCGCCAGCAGCCAAGCTAGCGGGGGGCACACAGATACGCAGTATTTT

v_call: TRBV7-3
d_call: NA
j_call: TRBJ2-7
clone_size: NA
cdr3_aa: CASSLSPGAVYEQYF
cdr3_nt: TGTGCCAGCAGCTTATCTCCAGGGGCCGTCTACGAGCAGTACTTC

v_call: TRBV2
d_call: NA
j_call: TRBJ1-4
clone_size: few
cdr3_aa: CASSELGVVEKLFF
cdr3_nt: TGTGCCAGCAGTGAATTAGGGGTTGTCGAAAAACTGTTTTTT

v_call: TRBV5-1
d_call: TRBD2
j_call: TRBJ2-3
clone_size: NA
cdr3_aa: CASSSAGVGTDTQYF
cdr3_nt: TGCGCCAGCAGCTCAGCGGGAGTGGGCACAGATACGCAGTATTTT

v_call: TRBV4-3
d_call: TRBD2
j_call: TRBJ2-1
clone_size: NA
cdr3_aa: CASSPRLAGEASVLAYNEQFF
cdr3_nt: TGCGCCAGCAGCCCGAGGTTAGCGGGGGAAGCCTCTGTATTAGCCTACAATGAGCAGTTCTTC

v_call: TRBV4-1
d_call: NA
j_call: TRBJ2-7
clone_size: NA
cdr3_aa: CASSQGPPGSPYEQYF
cdr3_nt: TGCGCCAGCAGCCAAGGGCCCCCAGGAAGCCCCTACGAGCAGTACTTC

v_call: TRBV7-2
d_call: NA
j_call: TRBJ2-7
clone_size: NA
cdr3_aa: CASSLGLVSEQYF
cdr3_nt: TGTGCCAGCAGCTTAGGGCTAGTGAGCGAGCAGTACTTC

v_call: TRBV18
d_call: NA
j_call: TRBJ2-2
clone_size: NA
cdr3_aa: CASSLNPAKQGNTGELFF
cdr3_nt: TGTGCCAGCTCACTCAACCCCGCAAAACAGGGTAATACCGGGGAGCTGTTTTTT

v_call: TRBV13
d_call: NA
j_call: TRBJ1-2
clone_size: NA
cdr3_aa: CASSLGRVTNYGYTF
cdr3_nt: TGTGCCAGCAGCTTAGGCAGGGTCACTAACTATGGCTACACCTTC

v_call: TRBV5-4
d_call: NA
j_call: TRBJ2-1
clone_size: once
cdr3_aa: CASSLSGVYNEQFF
cdr3_nt: TGTGCCAGCAGCTTGTCCGGGGTCTACAATGAGCAGTTCTTC

v_call: TRBV9
d_call: NA
j_call: TRBJ2-7
clone_size: NA
cdr3_aa: CASSVDGSSYEQYF
cdr3_nt: TGTGCCAGCAGCGTAGACGGTAGCTCCTACGAGCAGTACTTC

v_call: TRBV2
d_call: NA
j_call: TRBJ2-7
clone_size: NA
cdr3_aa: CAGQDSYEQYF
cdr3_nt: TGTGCCGGCCAAGACAGTTACGAGCAGTACTTC

v_call: TRBV7-9
d_call: TRBD2
j_call: TRBJ2-5
clone_size: NA
cdr3_aa: CASSFIAGGAVRETQYF
cdr3_nt: TGTGCCAGCAGCTTCATAGCGGGGGGAGCGGTTCGAGAGACCCAGTACTTC

v_call: TRBV7-2
d_call: NA
j_call: TRBJ1-3
clone_size: NA
cdr3_aa: CASSFSGLTGNTIYF
cdr3_nt: TGTGCCAGCAGTTTCTCAGGTTTAACTGGAAACACCATATATTTT

v_call: TRBV27
d_call: NA
j_call: TRBJ2-3
clone_size: NA
cdr3_aa: CASSTTRRERDTQYF
cdr3_nt: TGTGCCAGCAGTACTACTAGGAGGGAGAGAGATACGCAGTATTTT

v_call: TRBV30
d_call: NA
j_call: TRBJ2-7
clone_size: few
cdr3_aa: CAWSVPGLTYEQYF
cdr3_nt: TGTGCCTGGAGTGTACCGGGACTGACATACGAGCAGTACTTC

v_call: TRBV6-5
d_call: NA
j_call: TRBJ1-2
clone_size: NA
cdr3_aa: CASSPTGSYGYTF
cdr3_nt: TGTGCCAGCAGCCCGACGGGAAGCTATGGCTACACCTTC

v_call: TRBV11-2
d_call: TRBD1
j_call: TRBJ2-7
clone_size: NA
cdr3_aa: CASSLSDRGFYEQYF
cdr3_nt: TGTGCCAGCAGCTTGTCGGACAGGGGATTCTACGAGCAGTACTTC

v_call: TRBV27
d_call: NA
j_call: TRBJ2-7
clone_size: NA
cdr3_aa: CASSPRTPVFYEQYF
cdr3_nt: TGTGCCAGCAGTCCACGGACACCCGTTTTCTACGAGCAGTACTTC

v_call: TRBV5-1
d_call: NA
j_call: TRBJ1-2
clone_size: NA
cdr3_aa: CASSLGGANYGYTF
cdr3_nt: TGCGCCAGCAGCTTGGGGGGCGCTAACTATGGCTACACCTTC

v_call: TRBV28
d_call: NA
j_call: TRBJ1-1
clone_size: NA
cdr3_aa: CASSSLLLDRFTEAFF
cdr3_nt: TGTGCCAGCAGTTCCCTCCTTTTGGACAGATTCACTGAAGCTTTCTTT

v_call: TRBV4-3
d_call: NA
j_call: TRBJ2-1
clone_size: NA
cdr3_aa: CASSQEWVVGSIGGNEQFF
cdr3_nt: TGCGCCAGCAGCCAAGAATGGGTGGTGGGCAGTATAGGAGGCAATGAGCAGTTCTTC

v_call: TRBV6-1
d_call: TRBD1
j_call: TRBJ2-7
clone_size: once
cdr3_aa: CASKLYTGQSYEQYF
cdr3_nt: TGTGCCAGCAAATTGTATACGGGACAGTCCTACGAGCAGTACTTC